The 5 T cell receptor beta chains presented below share a single source sample, sequenced in a study of cytomegalovirus exposure and HLA in healthy donors. Primers included in the PCR were 60 Vbeta and 13 Jbeta primers. Profiling relied on immunoSEQ multiplex PCR, and the TCRdb table lists in-frame clones only, not all of them. The sample holds around 140,000 clones, around 78% seen once. Sequencing was carried out using PBMCs. These receptors were collected from a woman aged 18-29 years in good health and CMV-seropositive.

This clone is a singleton in its sample. This chain links TRBV6-1 with TRBJ1-2; 7 nucleotides match TRBD1. Germline assignment: CDR1 MNHNS and CDR2 SASEGT. This CDR3 has 15 residues. Losses at the gene ends were 5 bases for V and 4 bases for J; bases not matched to a gene: 10. The CDR3 protein is CASSPTGSGGYGYTF. The CDR3 DNA reads as TGTGCCAGCAGTCCCACCGGGTCAGGGGGCTATGGCTACACCTTC.

The rearrangement uses TRBV4-1 and TRBJ1-1, with D unresolved. V dropped 5 bases and J dropped 0 bases, with 13 bases sitting between them. The CDR3 totals 15 residues. Germline V CDR1 and CDR2: MGHRA, YSYEKL. CDR3 in amino acids: CASSSRLQMNTEAFF. The CDR3 bases are TGCGCCAGCAGCTCAAGACTCCAGATGAACACTGAAGCTTTCTTT.

This clone has more than one count but fewer than ten. The J gene is TRBJ2-3, the V gene TRBV19; D perhaps matches TRBD1 (6 bases). Trimming stripped 3 bases from V and 2 bases from J, with 12 bases between. In germline, CDR1 is LNHDA, CDR2 SQIVND (reference sequence). The CDR3 is 15 amino acids. CDR3 region: CASSIPAGATDTQYF. CDR3 DNA: TGTGCCAGTAGTATTCCAGCAGGGGCCACAGATACGCAGTATTTT.

The rearrangement links TRBV5-6 to TRBJ1-1; 9 bases map to TRBD1. This CDR3 has 14 residues. CDR1 is SGHDT, CDR2 YYEEEE, per germline. Trimming took 4 bases from V and 4 from J; bases not matched to a gene: 5. The CDR3 DNA follows: TGTGCCAGCAGCCCCCGGGACAGGGCCACTGAAGCTTTCTTT. Translating gives CASSPRDRATEAFF.

V is TRBV7-8 and J is TRBJ2-5; D is perhaps TRBD2 (5 bases). Deletions cut 5 bases from V and 3 bases from J, with 13 bases between. CDR3 length: 14 amino acids. Per germline, CDR1 SGHVS and CDR2 FQNEAQ. CDR3 bases: TGTGCCAGCAGCCGAGGGCGTGTAAAAGAGACCCAGTACTTC. Its translation: CASSRGRVKETQYF. Complete variable domain (other parts from reference TRBV7-8 and TRBJ2-5): GAGVSQSPRYKVAKRGQDVALRCDPISGHVSLFWYQQALGQGPEFLTYFQNEAQLDKSGLPSDRFFAERPEGSVSTLKIQRTQQEDSAVYLCASSRGRVKETQYFGPGTRLLVL.